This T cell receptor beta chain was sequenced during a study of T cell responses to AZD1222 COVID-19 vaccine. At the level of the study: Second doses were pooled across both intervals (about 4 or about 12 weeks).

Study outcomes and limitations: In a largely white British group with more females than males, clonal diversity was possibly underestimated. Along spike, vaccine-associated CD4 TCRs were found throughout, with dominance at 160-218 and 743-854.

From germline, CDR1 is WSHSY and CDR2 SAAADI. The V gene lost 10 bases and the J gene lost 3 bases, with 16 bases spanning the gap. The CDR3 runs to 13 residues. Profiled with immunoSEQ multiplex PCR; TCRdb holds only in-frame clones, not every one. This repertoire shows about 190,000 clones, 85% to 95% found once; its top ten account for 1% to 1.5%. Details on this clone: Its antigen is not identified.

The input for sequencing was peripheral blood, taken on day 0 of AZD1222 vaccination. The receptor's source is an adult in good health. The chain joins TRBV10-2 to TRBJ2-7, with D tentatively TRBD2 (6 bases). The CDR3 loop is CATTGVSFYEQYF. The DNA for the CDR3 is TGCGCCACCACGGGGGTTTCTTTCTACGAGCAGTACTTC.